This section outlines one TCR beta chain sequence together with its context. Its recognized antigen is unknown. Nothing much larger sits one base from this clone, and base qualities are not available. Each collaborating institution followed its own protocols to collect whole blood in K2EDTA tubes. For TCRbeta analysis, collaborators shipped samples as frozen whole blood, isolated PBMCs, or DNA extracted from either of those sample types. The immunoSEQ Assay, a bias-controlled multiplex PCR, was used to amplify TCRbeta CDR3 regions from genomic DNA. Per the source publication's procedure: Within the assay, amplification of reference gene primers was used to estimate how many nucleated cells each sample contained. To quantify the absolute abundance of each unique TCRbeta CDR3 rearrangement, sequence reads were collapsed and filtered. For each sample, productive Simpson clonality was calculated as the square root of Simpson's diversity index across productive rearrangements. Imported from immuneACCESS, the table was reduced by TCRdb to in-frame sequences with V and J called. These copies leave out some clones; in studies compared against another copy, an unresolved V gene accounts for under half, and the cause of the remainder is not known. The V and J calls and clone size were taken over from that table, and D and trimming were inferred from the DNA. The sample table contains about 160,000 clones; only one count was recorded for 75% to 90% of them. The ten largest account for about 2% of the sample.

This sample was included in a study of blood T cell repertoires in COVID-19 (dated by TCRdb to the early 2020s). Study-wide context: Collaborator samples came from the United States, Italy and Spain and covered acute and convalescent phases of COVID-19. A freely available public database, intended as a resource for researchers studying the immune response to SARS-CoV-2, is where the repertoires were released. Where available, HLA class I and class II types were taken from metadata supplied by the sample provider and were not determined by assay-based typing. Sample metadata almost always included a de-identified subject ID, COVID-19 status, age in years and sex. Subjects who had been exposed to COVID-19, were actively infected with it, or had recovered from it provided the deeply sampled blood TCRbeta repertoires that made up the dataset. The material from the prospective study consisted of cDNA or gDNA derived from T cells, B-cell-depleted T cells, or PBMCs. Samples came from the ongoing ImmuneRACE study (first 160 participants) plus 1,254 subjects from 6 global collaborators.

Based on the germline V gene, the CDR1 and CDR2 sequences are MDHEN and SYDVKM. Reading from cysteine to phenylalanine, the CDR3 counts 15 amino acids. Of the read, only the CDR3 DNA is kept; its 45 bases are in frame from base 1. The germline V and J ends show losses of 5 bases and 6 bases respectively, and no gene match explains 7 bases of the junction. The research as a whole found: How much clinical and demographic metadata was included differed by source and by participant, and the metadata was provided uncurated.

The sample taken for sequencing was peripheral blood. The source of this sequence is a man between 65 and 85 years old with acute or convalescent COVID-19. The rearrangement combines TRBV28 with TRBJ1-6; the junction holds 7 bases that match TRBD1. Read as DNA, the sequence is TGTGCCAGCAGTCTATATAGGGACAGTAATTCACCCCTCCACTTT. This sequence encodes CASSLYRDSNSPLHF.